This note documents a single T cell receptor beta chain sequence. Its antigen is unknown. It has no much larger one-base neighbor in the sample; base qualities were not kept. The record originates from a study of CD8 T cells in Susac syndrome (dated by TCRdb to the late 2010s). For context, the study as a whole: Repertoire sequencing was used to test whether CD8+ T cell activation and differentiation in Susac syndrome was antigen driven.

V sheds 6 bases and J sheds 4 bases, leaving 15 bases between their ends. Sequences SGHAT (CDR1) and FQNNGV (CDR2) are obtained from the germline V gene. The CDR3 sequence holds 14 residues, the cysteine and phenylalanine included. The sequence is cut down to CDR3 DNA, 42 bases in frame from base 1. Peripheral blood CD8+ and CD4+ T cells from healthy donors, Susac syndrome patients and multiple sclerosis patients were profiled using high-throughput TCR beta sequencing. The multiple sclerosis controls were treatment-naive patients whose relapsing-remitting disease, either stable or active, fulfilled the revised McDonald criteria. Bulk CD8+ and CD4+ T cells were purified by magnetic negative isolation, whereas CD8+ TEMRA cells were enriched by FACS. Blood was collected in EDTA tubes and processed within 24 hours, with PBMCs isolated through density gradient centrifugation. PBMCs intended for TCR sequencing were frozen in liquid nitrogen and were later thawed in a 37 degrees C water bath. Purity of sorted or isolated CD4+, CD8+ and CD8+ TEMRA cells was at least 90%.

RNA was extracted with the RNeasy kit and roughly 0.5 to 1 ug was reverse transcribed using random hexamers. The immunoSEQ multiplex PCR assay, covering 54 Vbeta and 13 Jbeta segments, was used to amplify TCR beta CDR3 regions. PCR amplification bias was corrected using a synthetic template baseline for primer optimization and computational correction. From the authors' description of their analysis: Reads were annotated to V, D and J genes per IMGT and analyzed with immunoSEQ Analyzer, keeping only productive sequences. Clonality was computed as one minus Shannon entropy normalized by log2 of the number of productive unique sequences. Public and private clones were assessed among the 100 most prevalent clones of each patient and control. Clones were defined as Susac-specific if absent from the healthy and MS cohorts, from 1052 published viral clones and from other ImmuneACCESS disease sequences. TCRdb trimmed public reads at Q25 via fastp, called clones via MiXCR and kept in-frame beta chains. Each CDR3 protein gets just one entry, which takes the most common genes and DNA from the rows behind it. The V and J calls come from TCRdb's annotation, not from the publication. The sample data list fewer than 350,000 distinct CDR3 sequences, and about 90% of these were observed just once. The ten top clones hold approximately 0.065% of the sample.

General findings and caveats noted by the study authors: The TCR sequencing and HLA analysis was acknowledged to have included a relatively small number of individuals.

The sample consisted of CD4+ T cells from PBMCs. This TCR was recovered from a human donor with multiple sclerosis. Here the chain combines TRBV11-2 and TRBJ1-1, with a tentative D gene TRBD1 over 5 matching bases. CDR3 region: CASRGTGGSTEAFF. The DNA reads as follows: TGTGCCAGCAGGGGGACGGGGGGATCCACTGAAGCTTTCTTT.